The 9 T cell receptor beta chains below all came from one sample that was sequenced in a study of T cells in women clearing cervical HPV infection. Method: immunoSEQ multiplex PCR; TCRdb's copy keeps in-frame clones and lacks some. Found here are tens of thousands of clones; the top ten clones hold about 9.1%. The sample consisted of blood buffy coat. All receptors come from a woman between 18 and 70 years old with a cervical HPV16 infection that either progressed to CIN3+ or cleared (not recorded which).

To note about this clone: The read ends 3 residues before the CDR3 terminus; that terminus is restored from the germline J gene. The V and J genes are TRBV7-2 and TRBJ2-7; TRBD1 might be the D (5 bases). CDR1 and CDR2 (germline): SGHTA, FQGNSA. Trimming shortened V by 6 bases and J by 3 bases, and 15 bases separated the two germline ends. CDR3 length equals 14 residues. The CDR3 is CASRRKGADYEQYF. The sequenced part of the CDR3 DNA is TGTGCCAGCAGGCGAAAAGGGGCGGACTACGAG.

A remark on this clone: The CDR3 goes on 3 residues after the read ends, and that part is filled in from the germline J gene. The J gene is TRBJ1-4, the V gene TRBV10-1; 9 nucleotides match TRBD1. The V gene's germline CDR1 is WNHNN and CDR2 SYGVQD (reference sequence). The CDR3 has 14 amino acids. J was trimmed by 7 bases and V by 4 bases; bases with no gene match: 4. CDR3 bases read: TGCGCCAGCAGTGCACAGGGGGCTGGTGAAAAA. Translation: CASSAQGAGEK. The full CDR3 protein is CASSAQGAGEKLFF.

For this clone: Read sequence stops 3 residues before the CDR3 end, and the germline J gene provides the missing end. V and J are TRBV28 and TRBJ1-2; D is unclear. The germline gives CDR1 MDHEN, CDR2 SYDVKM. The V and J ends lost 3 bases and 5 bases respectively, with 4 bases between them. The CDR3 runs 11 residues. CDR3 in amino acids: CASSFLYGYTF. The DNA read from the CDR3 is TGTGCCAGCAGTTTTCTGTATGGC.

In regard to this clone: The DNA ends 3 residues before the CDR3 does, and the rest of the CDR3 is filled in from the germline J gene. The chain uses TRBV7-6 and TRBJ2-5, with 8 nucleotides matching TRBD1. The length of the CDR3 is 14 residues. The V and J ends lost 4 bases and 5 bases, in that order; junction bases with no gene match: 6. Germline V gene data show CDR1 as SGHVS and CDR2 as FNYEAQ. Partial CDR3 DNA: TGTGCCAGCAGCTCGACAGGGGTTGAGGAGACC. Amino acids: CASSSTGVEET. The whole CDR3 protein is CASSSTGVEETQYF.

On this clone: The read is 3 residues too short to cover the CDR3 end, so that end is filled in from the germline J gene. The chain uses TRBV6-8 and TRBJ2-1; 14 bases fit TRBD2. The CDR3 length is 15 residues. The germline CDR1 and CDR2 sequences are MNHGY and SAAAGT. V dropped 8 bases and J dropped 8; count of bases not matched to a gene: 8. The DNA read from the CDR3 is TGTGCCAGCGCAAACCGGACTAGCGGGAGGTATGAG. Protein product: CASANRTSGRYE. Given in full, the CDR3 is CASANRTSGRYEQFF.

In the case of this clone: The DNA ends 3 residues before the CDR3 does, and the rest of the CDR3 is filled in from the germline J gene. The chain combines TRBV20-1 with TRBJ2-2; D remains unclear. CDR1 DFQATT and CDR2 SNEGSKA come from the germline V gene (reference sequence). The CDR3 runs to 15 residues. V was shortened by 0 bases and J by 0 bases, with 8 bases between the two germline ends. CDR3 DNA, as far as it was read: TGCAGTGCTAGAGATTACAGAACGAACACCGGGGAG. It translates to CSARDYRTNTGE. The full-length CDR3 reads as CSARDYRTNTGELFF.

Notes on this clone: From the germline J gene comes the end of the CDR3, since the read stops 3 residues before it. V gene TRBV9 combines with J gene TRBJ1-2, with TRBD1 matching 7 bases. V lost 2 bases, J lost 3 bases, and 1 base stayed unmatched. The CDR3 loop spans 13 amino acids. Germline V gives CDR1 SGDLS, CDR2 YYNGEE. Here the CDR3 reads CASSVGQDYGYTF. The CDR3 DNA, read in part, is TGTGCCAGCAGCGTCGGACAGGACTATGGC.

Concerning this clone: From the germline J gene comes the end of the CDR3, since the read stops 3 residues before it. The rearrangement uses TRBV20-1 and TRBJ2-7; 11 bases line up with TRBD1. V shed 3 bases and J 6 bases; nucleotides not matched to a gene: 7. The CDR3 extends over 14 amino acids. CDR1 and CDR2 (germline): DFQATT, SNEGSKA (reference sequence). The CDR3 DNA, read in part, is TGCAGTGCTAGGGGGGACAGGGGGAGCACCGAG. Translated: CSARGDRGSTE. From start to end, the CDR3 is CSARGDRGSTEQYF.

Comments on this clone: The read terminates 3 residues ahead of where the CDR3 ends, so the germline J gene completes it. This rearrangement joins TRBV11-2 to TRBJ2-7, with 7 bases matching TRBD1. With V trimmed by 5 bases and J by 3 bases, 10 bases remained unmatched. From germline, CDR1 is SGHAT and CDR2 FQNNGV. The CDR3 covers 15 residues. CDR3 DNA (partial): TGTGCCAGCAGCACCGACTGGGCAGGGGGCTACGAG. Amino acid sequence: CASSTDWAGGYE. The entire CDR3 reads CASSTDWAGGYEQYF.